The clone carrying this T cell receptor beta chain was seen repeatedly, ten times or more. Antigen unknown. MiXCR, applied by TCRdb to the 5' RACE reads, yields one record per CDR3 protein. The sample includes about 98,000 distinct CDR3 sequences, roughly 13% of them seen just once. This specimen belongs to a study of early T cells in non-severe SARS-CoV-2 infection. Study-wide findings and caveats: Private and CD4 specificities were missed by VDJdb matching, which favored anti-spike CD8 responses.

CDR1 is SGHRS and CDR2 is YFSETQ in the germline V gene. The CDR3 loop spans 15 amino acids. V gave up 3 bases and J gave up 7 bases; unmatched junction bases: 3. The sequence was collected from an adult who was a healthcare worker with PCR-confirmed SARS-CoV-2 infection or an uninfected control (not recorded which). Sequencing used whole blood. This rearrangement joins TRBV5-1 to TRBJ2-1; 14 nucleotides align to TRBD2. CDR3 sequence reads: CASSSGTSGSNEQFF. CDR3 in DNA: TGCGCCAGCAGCTCGGGGACTAGCGGGAGTAATGAGCAGTTCTTC.